Listed below are T cell receptor beta chains from one sample, sequenced in a study of molecular identifiers for immune sequencing clone quantification. Via MiXCR, TCRdb re-called the PCR reads, giving one row per CDR3 protein. Altogether about 320,000 distinct CDR3 sequences are present, over 20% being singletons, with the ten largest covering over 0.7%. The specimen sequenced was naive CD8+ T cells from blood, with Jurkat cell RNA spiked in. The receptors derive from a human donor in good health. Some libraries in this study had Jurkat cell RNA spiked in. Both conserved end residues are part of each CDR3. D genes are given only for firm matches. Not every row has a clone size; where given, it reads once, few, many or a size class.

CDR3 protein	CDR3 DNA	D gene	J gene	clone size	V gene
CASSEASGDTEAFF	TGTGCCAGCAGTGAAGCGTCAGGGGACACTGAAGCTTTCTTT	NA	TRBJ1-1	many	TRBV2
CASSYSDPRSYEQYF	TGTGCCAGCAGTTACTCGGACCCGAGGTCCTACGAGCAGTACTTC	NA	TRBJ2-7	many	TRBV6-5
CAWISQRESGSYEQYF	TGTGCCTGGATTTCCCAGCGGGAGTCGGGGTCGTACGAGCAGTACTTC	TRBD2	TRBJ2-7	many	TRBV30
CAWSAGTTLNNEQFF	TGTGCCTGGAGTGCCGGGACTACCCTAAACAATGAGCAGTTCTTC	TRBD2	TRBJ2-1	many	TRBV30
CASSRERLVPDTQYF	TGTGCCAGCAGCCGAGAGCGACTAGTCCCAGATACGCAGTATTTT	NA	TRBJ2-3	NA	TRBV4-2
CAWSVLAGGGETQYF	TGTGCCTGGAGTGTTTTAGCGGGAGGAGGAGAGACCCAGTACTTC	TRBD2	TRBJ2-5	NA	TRBV30
CSVEFSTGETYEQYF	TGCAGCGTTGAGTTTAGTACAGGGGAAACCTACGAGCAGTACTTC	TRBD1	TRBJ2-7	NA	TRBV29-1
CASSETSRNTEAFF	TGCGCCAGCAGTGAGACCAGTAGGAACACTGAAGCTTTCTTT	NA	TRBJ1-1	many	TRBV10-2
CASSLVGRDEKLFF	TGTGCCAGCAGCTTAGTGGGCAGGGATGAAAAACTGTTTTTT	NA	TRBJ1-4	many	TRBV7-9
CASSPLRTGSHEQYF	TGTGCCAGCAGCCCCTTAAGGACAGGGTCGCACGAGCAGTACTTC	TRBD1	TRBJ2-7	NA	TRBV16
CASSRGTSGAHNEQFF	TGCGCCAGCAGCCGAGGGACTAGCGGGGCCCACAATGAGCAGTTCTTC	TRBD2	TRBJ2-1	NA	TRBV4-1
CASSDTGDRNQPQHF	TGTGCCAGCAGTGACACAGGGGACCGCAATCAGCCCCAGCATTTT	TRBD1	TRBJ1-5	many	TRBV2
CASRGTYEQYF	TGCGCCAGCAGAGGCACCTACGAGCAGTACTTC	NA	TRBJ2-7	few	TRBV4-1
CASSFASAGYEQYF	TGTGCCAGCAGTTTCGCCAGCGCGGGGTACGAGCAGTACTTC	NA	TRBJ2-7	NA	TRBV27
CASSLSLQETQYF	TGTGCCAGCAGCTTATCCCTTCAAGAGACCCAGTACTTC	NA	TRBJ2-5	many	TRBV7-9
CSVEDSKGPAEAFF	TGCAGCGTTGAAGACTCTAAGGGGCCGGCTGAAGCTTTCTTT	NA	TRBJ1-1	NA	TRBV29-1
CASSLSFGVDTQYF	TGTGCCAGCAGTTTATCGTTTGGTGTAGATACGCAGTATTTT	NA	TRBJ2-3	many	TRBV28
CASSRTDCSYEQYF	TGTGCCAGCAGTCGGACGGACTGCTCCTACGAGCAGTACTTC	NA	TRBJ2-7	once	TRBV27
CSAMWTPNTEAFF	TGCAGTGCTATGTGGACGCCGAACACTGAAGCTTTCTTT	NA	TRBJ1-1	many	TRBV20-1
CAWNPASGTQFF	TGTGCCTGGAATCCGGCTAGCGGGACGCAGTTCTTC	TRBD2	TRBJ2-1	many	TRBV30
CASSDRNRGQNQPQHF	TGTGCCAGCAGTGACCGCAACAGGGGGCAAAATCAGCCCCAGCATTTT	TRBD1	TRBJ1-5	many	TRBV12-3/TRBV12-4
CATSDGMADTQYF	TGTGCCACCAGTGATGGTATGGCAGATACGCAGTATTTT	NA	TRBJ2-3	many	TRBV24-1
CASRPGTSQETQYF	TGTGCCAGCAGGCCCGGGACCTCACAAGAGACCCAGTACTTC	NA	TRBJ2-5	few	TRBV3-1
CASRWRGSETQYF	TGTGCCAGCAGGTGGAGAGGGAGCGAGACCCAGTACTTC	NA	TRBJ2-5	many	TRBV28
CASSFTGLGLYEQYF	TGTGCCAGCAGTTTTACGGGGTTAGGCCTCTACGAGCAGTACTTC	NA	TRBJ2-7	NA	TRBV27
CASSLPNTGELVF	TGTGCCAGCAGTTTACCCAACACCGGGGAGCTGGTTTTT	NA	TRBJ2-2	few	TRBV6-2/TRBV6-3
CASSSPGVAESGANVLTF	TGCGCCAGCAGCTCCCCCGGGGTGGCAGAATCTGGGGCCAACGTCCTGACTTTC	NA	TRBJ2-6	many	TRBV4-3
CASSPGTSDLTDTQYF	TGTGCCAGCAGCCCCGGGACTAGCGACCTCACAGATACGCAGTATTTT	TRBD2	TRBJ2-3	many	TRBV12-3/TRBV12-4
CASSLLVQGNYNEQFF	TGTGCCAGCAGCTTACTCGTACAGGGGAACTACAATGAGCAGTTCTTC	TRBD1	TRBJ2-1	many	TRBV7-8
CASSPHPGTGEYEQYF	TGTGCCAGCAGTCCTCACCCCGGGACAGGAGAATACGAGCAGTACTTC	TRBD1	TRBJ2-7	many	TRBV27
CASSHALAGDTDTRYF	TGCGCCAGCAGCCATGCACTAGCGGGGGACACAGATACGCGGTATTTT	TRBD2	TRBJ2-3	NA	TRBV4-1
CASSSLAGDPDTQYF	TGTGCCAGCAGCTCCCTAGCGGGGGACCCGGATACGCAGTATTTT	TRBD2	TRBJ2-3	many	TRBV7-6
CASTLITNTEAFF	TGTGCCAGCACTTTGATCACAAACACTGAAGCTTTCTTT	NA	TRBJ1-1	NA	TRBV12-3/TRBV12-4
CAISPSLGSNQPQHF	TGTGCCATCTCACCCTCCTTGGGTAGCAATCAGCCCCAGCATTTT	NA	TRBJ1-5	few	TRBV19
CASSQDRGWTEAFF	TGCGCCAGCAGCCAAGATAGGGGGTGGACTGAAGCTTTCTTT	NA	TRBJ1-1	many	TRBV4-3
CASSDGRTNEKLFF	TGTGCCAGCAGTGACGGCCGGACTAATGAAAAACTGTTTTTT	NA	TRBJ1-4	many	TRBV2
CASSGFMSGWEKLFF	TGTGCCAGTAGTGGTTTCATGTCCGGATGGGAAAAACTGTTTTTT	NA	TRBJ1-4	many	TRBV19
CASSPETSGGPTYF	TGTGCCAGCAGTCCCGAGACTAGCGGGGGCCCGACGTACTTC	TRBD2	TRBJ2-5	NA	TRBV6-5
CATSRDLGQGVYEQYF	TGTGCCACCAGCAGAGATCTGGGACAGGGGGTTTACGAGCAGTACTTC	TRBD1	TRBJ2-7	NA	TRBV15
CASSMGTSGSYEQYF	TGTGCCAGCAGTATGGGGACTAGCGGGAGCTACGAGCAGTACTTC	TRBD2	TRBJ2-7	many	TRBV11-3
CSVVPAGPKFTQYF	TGCAGCGTTGTCCCAGCAGGTCCTAAGTTTACCCAGTACTTC	NA	TRBJ2-5	many	TRBV29-1
CSAPARDRGISGELFF	TGCAGTGCCCCTGCTCGGGACAGGGGTATCTCCGGGGAGCTGTTTTTT	TRBD1	TRBJ2-2	many	TRBV20-1
CASSLSGNSDTQYF	TGTGCCAGCAGTCTGAGCGGGAACTCAGATACGCAGTATTTT	TRBD2	TRBJ2-3	many	TRBV6-2/TRBV6-3
CASSSSGTPSQLEQYF	TGTGCCAGCAGCTCTTCCGGGACTCCTAGTCAGTTGGAGCAGTACTTC	NA	TRBJ2-7	NA	TRBV5-4
CASSTSLGVGGNIQYF	TGTGCCAGCAGCACAAGCCTGGGGGTAGGTGGAAACATTCAGTACTTC	NA	TRBJ2-4	once	TRBV7-9
CASSFIGDMTF	TGTGCCAGCAGTTTCATCGGGGATATGACTTTC	NA	TRBJ2-6	many	TRBV12-3/TRBV12-4
CSAYQTVAKNIQYF	TGCAGTGCATATCAGACAGTAGCCAAAAACATTCAGTACTTC	NA	TRBJ2-4	few	TRBV20-1
CASSYTGGRGTDTQYF	TGTGCCAGCAGTTACACAGGGGGCCGGGGCACAGATACGCAGTATTTT	TRBD1	TRBJ2-3	many	TRBV28
CASSPQLNTDTQYF	TGTGCCAGCAGTCCGCAATTAAACACAGATACGCAGTATTTT	NA	TRBJ2-3	few	TRBV27
CASSLGVVFPDTQYF	TGTGCCAGCAGCTTAGGGGTGGTCTTCCCCGATACGCAGTATTTT	NA	TRBJ2-3	many	TRBV7-2